This T cell receptor (beta chain) was sequenced in a study of breast tumors, draining lymph nodes, adjacent tissues. Regarding the study as a whole: Data fit most tumor T cells coming from lymph node, expanding in tumor. Tumor repertoires ranked between lymph nodes and nontumor tissue in diversity, with V and J gene preferences. That most tumor T cells come from lymph nodes remained unproven. Luminal-like breast cancer showed significantly greater tumor-nontumor repertoire similarity than basal-like breast cancer did.

Each CDR3 protein is one row after TCRdb ran MiXCR on the multiplex PCR reads. The repertoire has about 170,000 distinct CDR3 sequences, approximately 33% of them found once; the top ten carry roughly 3.8%. Axillary draining lymph nodes of breast cancer patients supplied the node samples. On this clonotype: Its antigen is as yet unknown. At one end, the junction sequence differs from germline, possibly due to a read error.

The CDR3 loop spans 14 amino acids. From germline, CDR1 is SEHNR and CDR2 FQNEAQ (reference sequence). Sequenced material: axillary lymph node tissue. The chain recombines TRBV7-9 with TRBJ1-4; no clear D gene. The clonotype was recovered from a female donor with breast cancer. Some clones in this sample may be carry-over from other donors' samples. CDR3 in DNA: TGTGCCAGCAGCTTATCCTCCGGGCCCGAAAAACTGTTTTTC. It yields the protein CASSLSSGPEKLFF.